This TCR beta chain is from a study of blood T cell repertoires in COVID-19. Overall study context: From T cells, B-cell-depleted T cells, or PBMCs came the material, which was cDNA or gDNA.

Cohorts were assigned according to the clinical history that participants reported. For recovered donors of Cohort 3, there were two negative PCRs, clearance, or symptom resolution. The CDR3 covers 17 residues. J gave up 2 bases and V 5 bases, and 11 bases lay outside the gene matches. Germline CDR1 and CDR2: MDHEN and SYDVKM. Authors' processing steps: Estimation of nucleated cell counts was performed using reference gene primer amplification. The table came from immunoSEQ multiplex PCR; TCRdb's copy has only in-frame clones and leaves some out. The V and J calls and clone size are taken from that table; D and trimming were inferred from the DNA. Of a few hundred thousand clones detected, roughly 87% appear once; the ten largest clones hold 1%.

Sequencing was performed on PBMCs or T cells enriched from blood (not recorded which). This TCR was sampled from a woman in her 30s who had recovered from COVID-19. V gene TRBV28 combines with J gene TRBJ2-3; 9 bases map to TRBD2. The DNA for the CDR3 is TGTGCCAGCAGTACCCCCACGGGACTAGCATTCACAGATACGCAGTATTTT. Protein: CASSTPTGLAFTDTQYF.